This TCR beta chain was recovered during a study of blood T cell repertoires in COVID-19. Looking at the study overall: Some COVID-19 samples were acute and others convalescent; all came from the United States, Italy and Spain.

Only in-frame clones appear in the TCRdb table, and some are missing; sequencing was by immunoSEQ multiplex PCR. The sample holds over 200,000 clones, 75% to 90% seen once. V gave up 1 base and J gave up 0 bases; unmatched junction bases: 1. The germline V gene has CDR1 SGHVS and CDR2 FNYEAQ. CDR3 size: 16 residues. Ages ranged from about 18 to 89 years, with residence in 24 US areas. The specimen sequenced was PBMCs or T cells enriched from blood (not recorded which). The V call is TRBV7-6, the J call TRBJ1-4; 8 bases fit TRBD1. The receptor was derived from a man aged 40-49 years who had recovered from COVID-19. In DNA form, the CDR3 reads TGTGCCAGCAGCTTAGGACAGGGGTCAACTAATGAAAAACTGTTTTTT. Translation gives CASSLGQGSTNEKLFF.